The 14 T cell receptor beta chains presented below share a single source sample, sequenced in a study of blood T cells in healthy people across ages. The second PCR ran about 7 to 12 cycles with a sample-barcoded 5' primer and J-beta primers. TCRdb analysed the 5' RACE reads with MiXCR anew, one entry per CDR3 protein. Among around 2 million distinct CDR3 sequences, 39% were seen once, and the ten largest hold about 21%. The sample was blood. The receptor set was obtained from a human donor in good health.

This clonotype was seen more than once but under ten times. The rearrangement joins TRBV5-6 to TRBJ1-2; D ambiguous. CDR1 is SGHDT, CDR2 YYEEEE, per germline. The germline V and J ends were trimmed by 1 base and 2 bases, with 18 bases remaining between them. The CDR3 extends over 17 amino acids. The CDR3 bases are TGTGCCAGCAGCTTGTCCCTTGACCGGTTACGAAACTATGGCTACACCTTC. Amino acids: CASSLSLDRLRNYGYTF.

The rearrangement links TRBV6-6 to TRBJ2-1; TRBD1 aligns across 7 bases. This CDR3 spans 14 amino acids. The V segment lost 10 bases and the J segment 7 bases; nucleotides outside the gene matches: 13. CDR1 and CDR2 from the germline V gene are MNHNY and SVGAGI (reference sequence). For the CDR3, the DNA is TGTGCCACAGTGGACAGGTTAGATGCGAATGAGCAGTTCTTC. Translation gives CATVDRLDANEQFF.

The gene calls are TRBV12-5 and TRBJ2-1; 8 bases line up with TRBD1. This CDR3 contains 14 residues. Germline CDR1 reads LGHNT; CDR2 reads FRNRAP. Trimming took 4 bases from V and 6 from J; bases not matched to a gene: 5. This CDR3 is CASGSGQGSNEQFF. The CDR3 DNA follows: TGTGCTAGTGGTTCCGGACAGGGTAGCAATGAGCAGTTCTTC.

A few counts support this clonotype. The chain employs TRBV7-2 and TRBJ1-2; possibly TRBD1 for D (5 bases). The CDR3 runs to 16 residues. V was clipped by 1 base and J by 4 bases, with 16 bases between them. Germline V lookup: CDR1 SGHTA, CDR2 FQGNSA. The CDR3 sequence is CASSLVTAGLGYGYTF. Here the CDR3 DNA reads TGTGCCAGCAGCTTAGTAACGGCAGGGTTAGGCTATGGCTACACCTTC.

A remark on this clonotype: One end of the junction varies from germline; a read error may be responsible. This chain links TRBV12-3 or TRBV12-4 with TRBJ2-3; 11 bases align to TRBD2. This CDR3 spans 15 amino acids. CDR3 in amino acids: CASRLAGGDVDTQYF. The CDR3 DNA reads TGTGCCAGCAGATTAGCGGGGGGGGACGTAGATACGCAGTATTTT.

V and J are TRBV6-6 and TRBJ1-1, with 9 bases identical to TRBD1. Germline CDR1 reads MNHNY; CDR2 reads SVGAGI (reference sequence). The CDR3 extends over 15 amino acids. Trimming cost V 7 bases and J 6 bases; bases outside gene matches: 12. The CDR3 nucleotides are TGTGCCAGCAATAGGGACAGGGCGGGTGATTCTGAAGCTTTCTTT. Encoded protein: CASNRDRAGDSEAFF.

V and J are TRBV5-1 and TRBJ2-5; no clear D gene. The CDR3 is made up of 11 amino acids. V lost 6 bases and J 2 bases, leaving 5 bases between the germline ends. CDR1 is SGHRS, CDR2 YFSETQ, per germline. The CDR3 loop is CASIEQETQYF. The CDR3 DNA follows: TGCGCCAGCATCGAGCAAGAGACCCAGTACTTC.

The V call is TRBV5-1, the J call TRBJ1-5; D remains ambiguous. From germline, CDR1 is SGHRS and CDR2 YFSETQ. Trimming pared 7 bases from V and 6 bases from J, leaving 11 bases between. There are 12 residues in the CDR3. CDR3 in amino acids: CASRPYVQPQHF. The CDR3 nucleotides read TGCGCCAGCCGACCATATGTTCAGCCCCAGCATTTT. Together with reference TRBV5-1 and TRBJ1-5, the CDR3 gives the full variable domain: KAGVTQTPRYLIKTRGQQVTLSCSPISGHRSVSWYQQTPGQGLQFLFEYFSETQRNKGNFPGRFSGRQFSNSRSEMNVSTLELGDSALYLCASRPYVQPQHFGDGTRLSIL.

In this sample, this clonotype turned up a few times. This chain uses TRBV10-3 with TRBJ2-1, with D perhaps TRBD1 (5 bases). Germline V gene lookup returns CDR1 ENHRY and CDR2 SYGVKD. The CDR3 length is 16 residues. V lost 0 bases to trimming and J lost 7 bases, with 16 bases between them. In DNA, the CDR3 is TGTGCCATCAGTGAGTCGCAGAGGCGATCAGGGAATGAGCAGTTCTTC. It yields the protein CAISESQRRSGNEQFF.

This clonotype showed up just a few times. CDR3 bases: TGTGCCAGCAGCAAAATAAGGCAGGGGAAGTTGGATGGCTACACCTTC. Protein product: CASSKIRQGKLDGYTF. The chain recombines TRBV21-1 with TRBJ1-2; TRBD1 was called by the table and not checked on the DNA. TRBV21-1 is marked as a pseudogene. This CDR3 contains 16 residues.

The V gene is TRBV5-1, the J gene TRBJ2-1; D possibly matches TRBD1 or TRBD2 (5 bases each). The CDR3 runs 15 residues. V lost 2 bases and J 4 bases, leaving 13 bases between the germline ends. Germline V gene data show CDR1 as SGHRS and CDR2 as YFSETQ. CDR3 in amino acids: CASSFRSGRYNEQFF. The CDR3 nucleotides read TGCGCCAGCAGCTTTCGGTCAGGGAGATACAATGAGCAGTTCTTC.

DNA for the CDR3: TGTGCCAGCAGCTTAGGTCCTGGGTGGGGCCAAGAGACCCAGTACTTC. The encoded protein is CASSLGPGWGQETQYF. J is TRBJ2-5 and V is TRBV7-6; D is unresolved. The V and J ends lost 1 base and 1 base respectively, with 13 bases between them. Germline CDR1 SGHVS, CDR2 FNYEAQ. The CDR3 covers 16 residues.

This chain connects TRBV14 to TRBJ2-5; D gene ambiguous. CDR3 size: 13 residues. Trimming shortened V by 4 bases and J by 11 bases, and 17 bases separated the two germline ends. Germline V lookup: CDR1 SGHDN, CDR2 FVKESK. In DNA form, the CDR3 reads TGTGCCAGCAGCCTACCTTCCCAGGTACGGCAGTACTTC. This sequence encodes CASSLPSQVRQYF. Full variable domain (outside the CDR3, taken from reference TRBV14 and TRBJ2-5): EAGVTQFPSHSVIEKGQTVTLRCDPISGHDNLYWYRRVMGKEIKFLLHFVKESKQDESGMPNNRFLAERTGGTYSTLKVQPAELEDSGVYFCASSLPSQVRQYFGPGTRLLVL.

V is TRBV2 and J is TRBJ2-7; possibly TRBD1 for D (5 bases). V shed 0 bases and J shed 2 bases, with 17 bases lying between them. Germline V gene data show CDR1 as SNHLY and CDR2 as FYNNEI. The CDR3 has 17 residues. The CDR3: CASSEALTWGVTYEQYF. DNA of the CDR3: TGTGCCAGCAGTGAAGCCCTCACCTGGGGCGTTACCTACGAGCAGTACTTC.